This TCR beta chain was sequenced for a study of shared clonotypes between healthy human individuals. Study-level background: A donor's plate count was three for CD4 naive and three for CD4 memory; CD8 naive had two and CD8 memory one. Broader study findings: The sole specimen, blood, was sampled, and tissue repertoires likely differ. Rarefaction exposed incomplete sorted-subset sequencing despite large depth.

With regard to this clone: Antigen specificity is unknown.

Naive CD8 cells comprised CD45RO-negative, CCR7-positively selected cells, excluding terminally differentiated effector memory CD45RA+ cells. The germline V gene has CDR1 LGHNA and CDR2 YNFKEQ. The CDR3 loop spans 13 amino acids. Between the trimmed V and J ends, which lost 4 bases and 3 bases, there was a span of 10 bases. The assay was immunoSEQ multiplex PCR, and TCRdb's table has in-frame clones only and misses some. The sample yields 800,000 or so clones, around 96% seen once. Sequences were obtained from naive CD8+ T cells sorted from blood. The source is a man younger than 45 in good health. This chain links TRBV4-2 with TRBJ2-7; no reliable D call. Here the CDR3 DNA reads TGTGCCAGCAGCCCAGGCTATGACTACGAGCAGTACTTC. Its protein is CASSPGYDYEQYF.